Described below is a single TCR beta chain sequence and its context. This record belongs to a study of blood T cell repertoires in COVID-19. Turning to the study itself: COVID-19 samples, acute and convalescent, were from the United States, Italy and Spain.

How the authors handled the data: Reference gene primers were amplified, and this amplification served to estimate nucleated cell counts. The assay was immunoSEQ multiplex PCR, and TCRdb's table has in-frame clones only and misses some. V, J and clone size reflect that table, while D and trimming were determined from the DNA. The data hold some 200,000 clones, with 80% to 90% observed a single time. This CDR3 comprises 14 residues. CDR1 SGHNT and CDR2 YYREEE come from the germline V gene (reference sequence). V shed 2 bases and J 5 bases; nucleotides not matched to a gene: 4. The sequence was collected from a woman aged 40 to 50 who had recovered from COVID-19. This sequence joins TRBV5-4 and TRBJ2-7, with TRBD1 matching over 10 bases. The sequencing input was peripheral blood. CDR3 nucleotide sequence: TGTGCCAGCAGCTTCCGCGGGACAGGGGACGAGCAGTACTTC. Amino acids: CASSFRGTGDEQYF.